The 17 T cell receptor beta chains below were found in one sample sequenced in a study of cytomegalovirus exposure and HLA in healthy donors. Primers included in the PCR were 60 Vbeta and 13 Jbeta primers. Measured with immunoSEQ multiplex PCR; TCRdb has only the in-frame clones, and not every one. The repertoire holds about 130,000 clones, with 64% as singletons. Sequencing used PBMCs. These receptors were collected from a woman aged 40 to 49 in good health and CMV-seronegative.

This clone was observed a few times. For the CDR3, the DNA is TGTGCCAGCAGCGTAGGGTTTAAGGGACTAGCCCAAGTCTACAATGAGCAGTTCTTC. This gives the protein CASSVGFKGLAQVYNEQFF. This chain links TRBV9 with TRBJ2-1, with 9 bases aligning to TRBD2. CDR3 length: 19 amino acids. V dropped 0 bases and J dropped 3; count of bases not matched to a gene: 13. Germline CDR1 SGDLS, CDR2 YYNGEE.

The rearrangement links TRBV10-1 to TRBJ1-3; no clear D. Trimming shortened V by 10 bases and J by 7 bases, and 11 bases separated the two germline ends. Germline V gene lookup returns CDR1 WNHNN and CDR2 SYGVQD (reference sequence). This CDR3 is built from 11 residues. DNA of the CDR3: TGCGCCACCTCTCTCGGGAACACCATATATTTT. Translated, it gives CATSLGNTIYF.

This clone was detected once. The CDR3 DNA reads TGTGCCAGTAGTATGGGGGCTGCTGGAACAGATACGCAGTATTTT. Encoded protein: CASSMGAAGTDTQYF. This rearrangement joins TRBV19 to TRBJ2-3, with D possibly TRBD1 on 6 matching bases. V lost 3 bases to trimming and J lost 3 bases, with 13 bases between them. This CDR3 spans 15 amino acids. Germline-derived CDR1 and CDR2 are LNHDA and SQIVND (reference sequence).

The table lists this clone with a few counts. The chain is built from TRBV11-2 and TRBJ1-6; 8 bases map to TRBD1. Germline lookup yields CDR1 SGHAT and CDR2 FQNNGV. This CDR3 has 16 residues. The trim removed 1 base at V and 7 bases at J, leaving 6 bases unmatched. The CDR3 sequence: CASSLAGRGQNSPLHF. The CDR3 DNA reads TGTGCCAGCAGCTTAGCGGGCAGGGGGCAAAATTCACCCCTCCACTTT.

The CDR3 sequence: CASSLSRGGQETQYF. The CDR3 DNA sequence: TGTGCCAGCAGCCTCTCGAGGGGGGGTCAAGAGACCCAGTACTTC. This chain joins TRBV4-2 and TRBJ2-5, with D tentatively TRBD2 (7 bases). The CDR3 contains 15 residues. V gave up 4 bases and J gave up 2 bases, with 14 bases separating them. The germline V gene encodes CDR1 LGHNA and CDR2 YNFKEQ.

V is TRBV7-9 and J is TRBJ1-5; D is perhaps TRBD1 (6 bases). V gave up 4 bases and J gave up 5 bases, with 12 bases separating them. CDR1 and CDR2 from the germline V gene are SEHNR and FQNEAQ (reference sequence). This CDR3 region has 14 residues. This CDR3 reads CASSSARGDQPQHF. The CDR3 coding sequence is TGTGCCAGCAGCTCCGCCAGGGGAGATCAGCCCCAGCATTTT.

This clone appeared a few times. The V and J genes are TRBV11-3 and TRBJ1-6, with D maybe TRBD1 (6 bases). Germline V gene data show CDR1 as SGHNT and CDR2 as YENEEA. The CDR3 is made up of 14 amino acids. V was cut by 5 bases and J by 7 bases, with 12 bases left in between. The CDR3 DNA follows: TGTGCCAGCAGCCTAACAGGGACCAATTCACCCCTCCACTTT. As protein: CASSLTGTNSPLHF.

V and J are TRBV9 and TRBJ2-3, with TRBD1 identical over 11 bases. Germline CDR1 reads SGDLS; CDR2 reads YYNGEE. The CDR3 is made up of 17 amino acids. The V segment lost 0 bases and the J segment 0 bases; nucleotides outside the gene matches: 3. The CDR3 loop is CASSVGTGGASTDTQYF. For the CDR3, the DNA is TGTGCCAGCAGCGTAGGGACAGGGGGCGCGAGCACAGATACGCAGTATTTT.

This chain links TRBV2 with TRBJ1-1, with D possibly TRBD1 on 5 matching bases. This CDR3 contains 13 residues. Germline V CDR1 and CDR2: SNHLY, FYNNEI. Trimming cost V 6 bases and J 0 bases, with 8 bases left between them. CDR3 nucleotides: TGTGCCAGCAGCCGGGGGATGAACACTGAAGCTTTCTTT. Translating gives CASSRGMNTEAFF.

The rearrangement links TRBV10-2 to TRBJ2-7; TRBD1 aligns across 7 bases. The length of the CDR3 is 13 residues. Trimming cost V 2 bases and J 2 bases; bases outside gene matches: 0. Germline V CDR1 and CDR2: WSHSY, SAAADI. The CDR3 DNA reads as TGCGCCAGCAGTGAGAGGGGGCCCTACGAGCAGTACTTC. This codes for CASSERGPYEQYF.

This chain connects TRBV28 to TRBJ2-2; 9 nucleotides align to TRBD1. CDR1 and CDR2 (germline): MDHEN, SYDVKM. CDR3 length: 19 residues. Trimming removed 5 bases from V and 8 bases from J; junction bases left unmatched: 21. CDR3 in DNA: TGTGCCAGCAGTACAATACTCTCTCCGGGACAGGGTTCTCGAGGGGAGCTGTTTTTT. Translating gives CASSTILSPGQGSRGELFF.

The V and J genes are TRBV9 and TRBJ1-6, with TRBD1 matching 8 bases. Germline CDR1 is SGDLS and CDR2 is YYNGEE. The CDR3 loop spans 16 amino acids. Losses at the gene ends were 6 bases for V and 5 bases for J; bases not matched to a gene: 10. The CDR3 DNA is TGTGCCAGCACCCCCTCTGGACAGGGAAATAATTCACCCCTCCACTTT. It yields the protein CASTPSGQGNNSPLHF. The full variable domain, completed using reference TRBV9 and TRBJ1-6, is DSGVTQTPKHLITATGQRVTLRCSPRSGDLSVYWYQQSLDQGLQFLIQYYNGEERAKGNILERFSAQQFPDLHSELNLSSLELGDSALYFCASTPSGQGNNSPLHFGNGTRLTVT.

This clone was observed a handful of times. The chain has TRBV11-2 and TRBJ1-4, with D unresolved. Germline lookup yields CDR1 SGHAT and CDR2 FQNNGV. CDR3 length: 17 amino acids. V shed 1 base and J shed 5 bases, with 17 bases lying between them. CDR3 sequence (DNA): TGTGCCAGCAGCTTAGTGGGCGGACTTCCCTTGAATGAAAAACTGTTTTTT. Its protein is CASSLVGGLPLNEKLFF.

This clone has only a few counts. The CDR3 protein is CASSEIGDPPQGNTIYF. The CDR3 nucleotides are TGTGCCAGCAGTGAAATCGGAGACCCCCCCCAAGGAAACACCATATATTTT. The V call is TRBV6-1, the J call TRBJ1-3; D unclear. CDR1 is MNHNS and CDR2 is SASEGT in the germline V gene. The length of the CDR3 is 17 residues. The ends were cut back, 2 bases at V and 4 bases at J, with 18 bases in the middle.

V and J are TRBV29-1 and TRBJ1-2; 8 positions agree with TRBD1. V shed 2 bases and J 6 bases; nucleotides not matched to a gene: 8. Germline V gene data show CDR1 as SQVTM and CDR2 as ANQGSEA. The CDR3 covers 14 residues. CDR3 DNA: TGCAGCGTTGAAACTCGGCCAGGGGGCCATGGCTACACCTTC. This gives the protein CSVETRPGGHGYTF.

CDR3 sequence reads: CAWSRGYTDTQYF. The CDR3 coding sequence is TGTGCCTGGAGCCGGGGGTACACAGATACGCAGTATTTT. This chain connects TRBV30 to TRBJ2-3; perhaps TRBD2 as D (6 bases). The CDR3 contains 13 residues. Deletions cut 3 bases from V and 2 bases from J, with 9 bases between. Germline CDR1 GTSNPN, CDR2 SVGIG (reference sequence).

This clone has a handful of counts. CDR3 amino acids: CASSPAGVAGNTIYF. CDR3 bases: TGTGCCAGCAGCCCGGCCGGGGTAGCTGGAAACACCATATATTTT. This sequence joins TRBV11-2 and TRBJ1-3; D unclear. With 5 bases removed from V and 2 bases from J, the gap between germline ends came to 13 bases. This CDR3 spans 15 amino acids. Looked up from germline, CDR1 is SGHAT and CDR2 is FQNNGV.